This T cell receptor (beta chain) emerged from a study of CD8 T cells in ankylosing spondylitis. Germline CDR1 SGHAT, CDR2 FQNNGV. The CDR3 loop spans 15 amino acids. J was trimmed by 6 bases and V by 0 bases; bases with no gene match: 5. At least ten counts were recorded for this clonotype. What it binds is not known. Study-level points and caveats: Roughly eight highly homologous variants made up a TCR beta motif, and this motif appeared characteristic of ankylosing spondylitis blood.

TCRdb ran MiXCR on the 5' RACE reads and lists one entry per CDR3 protein. The sample consists of roughly 700,000 distinct CDR3 sequences, roughly 19% of them appearing once. This clonotype was sampled from a male donor with ankylosing spondylitis. The source material was blood, either unsorted or a sorted T cell fraction (not recorded which). The chain uses TRBV11-2 and TRBJ1-5; TRBD1 agrees at 7 bases. The CDR3 DNA reads TGTGCCAGCAGCTTAGACCCACAGGGGACTCAGCCCCAGCATTTT. Its translation is CASSLDPQGTQPQHF.